This T cell receptor (beta chain) was recorded in a study of shared clonotypes between healthy human individuals. Whole-study context: A donor's plate count was three for CD4 naive and three for CD4 memory; CD8 naive had two and CD8 memory one.

CD8 cells classed as naive were CD45RO-negative and positively selected for CCR7, excluding terminally differentiated effector memory CD45RA+ cells. Several immunoSEQ plates received, in even portions, the genomic DNA of each subset. The table came from immunoSEQ multiplex PCR; TCRdb's copy has only in-frame clones and leaves some out. The sample carries more than 2 million clones, around 96% recorded once. This receptor was identified in a young man in good health. Specimen: naive CD8+ T cells sorted from blood.

The CDR3 region is CASSQEREDLYGYTF. CDR3 in DNA: TGCGCCAGCAGCCAAGAAAGGGAGGACCTCTATGGCTACACCTTC. V usage is TRBV4-3 and J usage is TRBJ1-2; D is ambiguous. The CDR3 runs to 15 residues. Germline CDR1 is LGHNA and CDR2 is YSLEER. Trimming took 0 bases from V and 4 from J, leaving 12 bases between them.